Described below is a single TCR beta chain sequence and its context. This record belongs to a study of blood T cell repertoires in COVID-19. This CDR3 is 15 amino acids long. Germline V lookup: CDR1 MDHEN, CDR2 SYDVKM. V lost 6 bases and J lost 9; bases outside the gene matches: 11. The repertoire was sequenced with immunoSEQ multiplex PCR; TCRdb's copy has only in-frame clones and lacks some. Of about 210,000 clones in the sample, roughly 85% were seen once. The chain carries TRBV28 and TRBJ2-1; 10 nucleotides match TRBD2. The sequence derives from an elderly woman with acute or convalescent COVID-19. The sample comprised peripheral blood. This CDR3 is CASSPGTSDRAEQFF. CDR3 in DNA: TGTGCCAGCAGCCCGGGGACTAGCGACCGGGCTGAGCAGTTCTTC.